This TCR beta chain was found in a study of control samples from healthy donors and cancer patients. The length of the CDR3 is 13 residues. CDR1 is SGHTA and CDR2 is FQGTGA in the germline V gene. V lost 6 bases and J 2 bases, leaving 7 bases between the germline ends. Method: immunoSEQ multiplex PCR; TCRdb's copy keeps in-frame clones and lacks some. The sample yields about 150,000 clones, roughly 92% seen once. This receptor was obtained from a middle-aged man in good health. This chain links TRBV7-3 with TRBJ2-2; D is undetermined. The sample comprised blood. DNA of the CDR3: TGTGCCAGCAGAGGTGGTAACACCGGGGAGCTGTTTTTT. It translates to CASRGGNTGELFF.